This T cell receptor (beta chain) appears in the sequencing data of a study of shared clonotypes between healthy human individuals. Germline V gives CDR1 MGHDK, CDR2 SYGVNS. The J segment lost 2 bases and the V segment lost 1 base, leaving 1 base of the junction unmatched. CDR3 length: 14 residues. Clones were sequenced by immunoSEQ multiplex PCR, and TCRdb holds only the in-frame ones, with some missing. The data show 2,500,000 or so clones, approximately 94% seen once. What was sequenced was naive CD4+ T cells from PBMCs. Subset: CD45RA+ positively selected. The chain combines TRBV25-1 with TRBJ2-5, with 7 nucleotides matching TRBD1. The receptor comes from a man younger than 35 in good health. Some clones in this sample may be carry-over from other donors' samples. In DNA form, the CDR3 reads TGTGCCAGCAGTGAATGGGGACAGCAAGAGACCCAGTACTTC. Residues: CASSEWGQQETQYF. The whole variable domain, filled in from reference TRBV25-1 and TRBJ2-5, reads EADIYQTPRYLVIGTGKKITLECSQTMGHDKMYWYQQDPGMELHLIHYSYGVNSTEKGDLSSESTVSRIRTEHFPLTLESARPSHTSQYLCASSEWGQQETQYFGPGTRLLVL.